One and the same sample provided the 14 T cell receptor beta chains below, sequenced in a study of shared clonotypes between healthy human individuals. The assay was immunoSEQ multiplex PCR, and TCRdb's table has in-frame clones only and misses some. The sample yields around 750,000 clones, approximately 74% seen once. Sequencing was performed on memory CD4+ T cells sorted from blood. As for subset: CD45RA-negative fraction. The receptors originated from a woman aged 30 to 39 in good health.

CDR3 sequence: CASSPVGASGHSYNEQFF. CDR3 coding DNA: TGTGCCAGCAGCCCGGTGGGGGCTAGCGGGCATTCCTACAATGAGCAGTTCTTC. The genes are TRBV11-1 and TRBJ2-1; 8 positions match TRBD2. The CDR3 sequence is 18 residues long. CDR1 is SGHAT, CDR2 FQDESV, per germline (reference sequence). V lost 5 bases and J lost 1; bases outside the gene matches: 13.

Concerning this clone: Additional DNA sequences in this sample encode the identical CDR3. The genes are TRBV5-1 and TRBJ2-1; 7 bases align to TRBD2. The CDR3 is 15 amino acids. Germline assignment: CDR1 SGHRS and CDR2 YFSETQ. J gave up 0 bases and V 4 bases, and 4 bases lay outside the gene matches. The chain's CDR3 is CASSQASGSYNEQFF. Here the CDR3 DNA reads TGCGCCAGCAGCCAAGCTAGCGGCTCCTACAATGAGCAGTTCTTC.

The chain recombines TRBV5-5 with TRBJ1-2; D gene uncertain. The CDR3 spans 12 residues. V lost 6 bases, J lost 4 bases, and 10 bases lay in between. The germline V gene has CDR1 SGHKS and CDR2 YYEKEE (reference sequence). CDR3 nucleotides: TGTGCCAGCACCGACGAAGGCTATGGCTACACCTTC. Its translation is CASTDEGYGYTF.

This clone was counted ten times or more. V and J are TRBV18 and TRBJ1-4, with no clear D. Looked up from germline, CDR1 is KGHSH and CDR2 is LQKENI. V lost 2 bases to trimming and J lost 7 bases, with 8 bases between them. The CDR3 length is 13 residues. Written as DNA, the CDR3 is TGTGCCAGCTCACCAACCGCGAGTGAAAAACTGTTTTTT. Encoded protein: CASSPTASEKLFF.

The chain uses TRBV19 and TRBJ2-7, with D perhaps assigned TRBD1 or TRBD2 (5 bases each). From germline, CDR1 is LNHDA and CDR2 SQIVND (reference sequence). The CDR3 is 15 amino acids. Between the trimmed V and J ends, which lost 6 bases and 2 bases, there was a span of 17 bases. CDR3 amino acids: CASSRLRDPAYEQYF. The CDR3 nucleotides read TGTGCCAGTAGCCGACTCCGGGACCCTGCCTACGAGCAGTACTTC.

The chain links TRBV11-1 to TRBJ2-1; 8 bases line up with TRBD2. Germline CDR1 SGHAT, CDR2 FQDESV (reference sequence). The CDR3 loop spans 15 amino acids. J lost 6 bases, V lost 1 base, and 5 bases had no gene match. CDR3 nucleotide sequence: TGTGCCAGCAGCTTAGGTAGCGGGACGAGCAATGAGCAGTTCTTC. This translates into CASSLGSGTSNEQFF.

CDR3 nucleotides: TGTGCCAGCAGGAGGGGGGACGGTGCCTACGAGCAGTACTTC. Its protein is CASRRGDGAYEQYF. V usage is TRBV27 and J usage is TRBJ2-7, with D perhaps being TRBD1 or TRBD2 (6 bases each). In germline, CDR1 is MNHEY, CDR2 SMNVEV (reference sequence). The CDR3 sequence is 14 residues long. Trimming left V 6 bases short and J 2 bases short, with 14 bases between.

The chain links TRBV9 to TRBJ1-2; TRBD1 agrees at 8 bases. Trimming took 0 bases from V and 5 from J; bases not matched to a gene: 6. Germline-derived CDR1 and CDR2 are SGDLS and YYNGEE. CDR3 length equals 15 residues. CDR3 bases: TGTGCCAGCAGCGTAGATCAGGGGGCAGTTTATGGCTACACCTTC. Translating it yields CASSVDQGAVYGYTF.

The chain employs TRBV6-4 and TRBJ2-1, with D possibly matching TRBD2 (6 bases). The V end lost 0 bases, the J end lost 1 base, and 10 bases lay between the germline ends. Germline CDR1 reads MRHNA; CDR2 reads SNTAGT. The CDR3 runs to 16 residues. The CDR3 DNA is TGTGCCAGCAGTGACTCGGCGGGGTTGTCCTACAATGAGCAGTTCTTC. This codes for CASSDSAGLSYNEQFF.

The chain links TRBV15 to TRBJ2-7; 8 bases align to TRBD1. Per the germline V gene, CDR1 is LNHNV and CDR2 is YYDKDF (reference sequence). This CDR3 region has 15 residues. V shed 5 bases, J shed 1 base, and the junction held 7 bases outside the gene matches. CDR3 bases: TGTGCCACCAGCCGGACAGGGTCAGCTTCCTACGAGCAGTACTTC. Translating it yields CATSRTGSASYEQYF. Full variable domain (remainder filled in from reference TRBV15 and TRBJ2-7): DAMVIQNPRYQVTQFGKPVTLSCSQTLNHNVMYWYQQKSSQAPKLLFHYYDKDFNNEADTPDNFQSRRPNTSFCFLDIRSPGLGDTAMYLCATSRTGSASYEQYFGPGTRLTVT.

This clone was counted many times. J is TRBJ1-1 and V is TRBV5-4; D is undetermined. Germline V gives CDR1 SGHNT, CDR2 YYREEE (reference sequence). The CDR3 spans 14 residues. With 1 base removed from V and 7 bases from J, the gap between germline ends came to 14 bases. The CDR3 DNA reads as TGTGCCAGCAGCTTGACCTGGACGGGCAGTGAAGCTTTCTTT. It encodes CASSLTWTGSEAFF.

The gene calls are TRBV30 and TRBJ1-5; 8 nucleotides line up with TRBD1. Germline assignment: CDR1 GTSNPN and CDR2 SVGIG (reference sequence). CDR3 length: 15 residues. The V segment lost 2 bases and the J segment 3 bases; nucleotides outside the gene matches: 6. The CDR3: CAWSKGTGPNQPQHF. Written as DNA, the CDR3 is TGTGCCTGGAGTAAGGGGACAGGCCCCAATCAGCCCCAGCATTTT.

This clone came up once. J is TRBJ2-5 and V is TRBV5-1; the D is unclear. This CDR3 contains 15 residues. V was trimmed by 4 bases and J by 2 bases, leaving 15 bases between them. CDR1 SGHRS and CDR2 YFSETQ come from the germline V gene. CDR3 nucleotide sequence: TGCGCCAGCAGCCCGACCTCTGCATTACAAGAGACCCAGTACTTC. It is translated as CASSPTSALQETQYF.

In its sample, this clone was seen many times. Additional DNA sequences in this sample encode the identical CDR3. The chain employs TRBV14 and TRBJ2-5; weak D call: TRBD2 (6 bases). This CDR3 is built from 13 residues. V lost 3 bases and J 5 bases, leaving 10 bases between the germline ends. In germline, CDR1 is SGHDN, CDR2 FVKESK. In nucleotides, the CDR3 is TGTGCCAGCAGCCAGGGACTCAGCGAGACCCAGTACTTC. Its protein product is CASSQGLSETQYF.